One sample yielded the 15 T cell receptor beta chains listed below, sequenced in a study of cytomegalovirus exposure and HLA in healthy donors. PCR employed 60 Vbeta and 13 Jbeta primers. Profiled with immunoSEQ multiplex PCR; TCRdb holds only in-frame clones, not every one. This repertoire shows 100,000 to 150,000 clones, around 84% found once; its top ten account for around 3%. Input material: PBMCs. Source of these receptors: a woman in her late teens or twenties in good health and CMV-seropositive.

This rearrangement joins TRBV2 to TRBJ2-7; TRBD1 matches at 7 bases. The CDR3 sequence is 13 residues long. Germline V gives CDR1 SNHLY, CDR2 FYNNEI. The trim removed 8 bases at V and 2 bases at J, leaving 6 bases unmatched. CDR3 DNA sequence: TGTGCCAGCCAAGAGACAGGGCCCTACGAGCAGTACTTC. It encodes CASQETGPYEQYF.

This chain uses TRBV7-9 with TRBJ2-3, with 15 bases lining up with TRBD2. CDR1 is SEHNR and CDR2 is FQNEAQ in the germline V gene (reference sequence). The V gene end was trimmed by 5 bases and the J gene end by 3 bases; junction bases not matched to a gene: 9. The CDR3 loop spans 18 amino acids. The chain's CDR3 is CASSLGLAGGSQTDTQYF. The CDR3 DNA sequence: TGTGCCAGCAGCCTGGGACTAGCGGGGGGTTCCCAAACAGATACGCAGTATTTT.

The genes are TRBV15 and TRBJ2-2; TRBD1 aligns across 8 bases. CDR3 length: 17 residues. Trimming cost V 5 bases and J 4 bases; bases outside gene matches: 12. CDR1 and CDR2 from the germline V gene are LNHNV and YYDKDF (reference sequence). Here the CDR3 reads CATSGTGTGGRTGELFF. CDR3 in DNA: TGTGCCACCAGCGGTACCGGGACAGGCGGGCGCACCGGGGAGCTGTTTTTT.

This chain joins TRBV10-2 and TRBJ2-5, with a weak D call TRBD2 (5 bases). The CDR3 has 15 amino acids. Germline CDR1 is WSHSY and CDR2 is SAAADI. The ends were cut back, 6 bases at V and 0 bases at J, with 14 bases in the middle. For the CDR3, the DNA is TGCGCCAGCAGGGGCCAGCGGACGTACCAAGAGACCCAGTACTTC. Translating it yields CASRGQRTYQETQYF.

The CDR3, as DNA: TGCGCCAGCAGCCCTCCGTCCTTAACAACTAATGAAAAACTGTTTTTT. As protein: CASSPPSLTTNEKLFF. The rearrangement joins TRBV4-1 to TRBJ1-4; D is unresolved. This CDR3 contains 16 residues. Germline CDR1 and CDR2: MGHRA and YSYEKL. V was trimmed by 4 bases and J by 0 bases, leaving 12 bases between them.

The chain couples TRBV25-1 to TRBJ1-1, with unresolved D. Trimming took off 3 bases at V and 0 bases at J, with 8 bases between the two ends. The CDR3 contains 14 residues. CDR1 is MGHDK, CDR2 SYGVNS, per germline. The CDR3 DNA reads TGTGCCAGCAGTGAGCCAGGAATGAACACTGAAGCTTTCTTT. Translated, it gives CASSEPGMNTEAFF.

The chain employs TRBV14 and TRBJ2-7; 8 bases are a match to TRBD1. Unmatched junction bases numbered 9, after V lost 5 bases and J lost 3 bases. This CDR3 has 15 amino acids. Germline V gives CDR1 SGHDN, CDR2 FVKESK. In DNA, the CDR3 is TGTGCCAGCAGCGTTCTCCTCGGACAGGGCTACGAGCAGTACTTC. As protein: CASSVLLGQGYEQYF.

The V and J genes are TRBV11-2 and TRBJ2-5; 12 bases line up with TRBD2. This CDR3 is built from 15 residues. The junction had 5 bases not matched to a gene; V was cut back by 5 bases and J by 4 bases. Looked up from germline, CDR1 is SGHAT and CDR2 is FQNNGV. The CDR3: CASSQLAGGGETQYF. DNA for the CDR3: TGTGCCAGCAGCCAACTAGCGGGGGGCGGAGAGACCCAGTACTTC.

In its sample, this clone was seen once. The germline gene is not matched at one end of the junction; a read error may be the cause. J is TRBJ1-1 and V is TRBV7-9, with D unresolved. There are 11 residues in the CDR3. Germline V gives CDR1 SEHNR, CDR2 FQNEAQ (reference sequence). CDR3 loop: CSSISGTEAFF. CDR3 bases: TGTTCCAGTATTTCGGGCACTGAAGCTTTCTTT.

This clone occurred once. The rearrangement links TRBV4-1 to TRBJ1-6, with D possibly TRBD1 on 6 matching bases. The V end lost 5 bases, the J end lost 7 bases, and 15 bases lay between the germline ends. This CDR3 region has 15 residues. Germline V lookup: CDR1 MGHRA, CDR2 YSYEKL. The CDR3 spells CASSARTELNSPLHF. The CDR3 DNA follows: TGCGCCAGCAGCGCCCGGACAGAGCTAAATTCACCCCTCCACTTT.

V usage is TRBV5-1 and J usage is TRBJ2-5; 7 nucleotides line up with TRBD1. The CDR3 consists of 14 residues. The J segment lost 3 bases and the V segment lost 7 bases, leaving 9 bases of the junction unmatched. Germline V gene data show CDR1 as SGHRS and CDR2 as YFSETQ. CDR3 nucleotides: TGCGCCAGCGGGATTTGGGGGACAGAAGAGACCCAGTACTTC. Translating gives CASGIWGTEETQYF.

The chain recombines TRBV6-1 with TRBJ2-3, with 9 bases identical to TRBD2. Trimming cost V 1 base and J 5 bases; bases outside gene matches: 4. The CDR3 sequence is 15 residues long. Germline-derived CDR1 and CDR2 are MNHNS and SASEGT. CDR3 residues: CASSEVAGAEDTQYF. The CDR3 DNA is TGTGCCAGCAGTGAAGTAGCGGGGGCCGAAGATACGCAGTATTTT.

The rearrangement uses TRBV11-1 and TRBJ2-1, with 9 bases that match TRBD1. This CDR3 spans 13 amino acids. With V trimmed by 0 bases and J by 14 bases, 5 bases remained unmatched. In germline, CDR1 is SGHAT, CDR2 FQDESV (reference sequence). The CDR3 loop reads CASSLAWDREKFF. The CDR3 region has the DNA TGTGCCAGCAGCTTAGCTTGGGACAGGGAGAAGTTCTTC.

This clone was counted between two and nine times. This sequence joins TRBV6-5 and TRBJ2-7; 7 bases match TRBD1. The CDR3 length is 12 residues. The V gene end was trimmed by 6 bases and the J gene end by 6 bases; junction bases not matched to a gene: 5. The germline V gene encodes CDR1 MNHEY and CDR2 SVGAGI. The chain's CDR3 is CASSRQGREQYF. In nucleotides, the CDR3 is TGTGCCAGCAGCCGACAGGGCCGCGAGCAGTACTTC.

The J gene is TRBJ2-3, the V gene TRBV18, with 7 positions matching TRBD2. Per germline, CDR1 KGHSH and CDR2 LQKENI. The CDR3 is 14 amino acids. After removal of 4 bases from V and 4 bases from J, the junction contained 5 bases not matched to a gene. CDR3 nucleotide sequence: TGTGCCAGCTCACTGGGGGGGACCTCAGATACGCAGTATTTT. Its protein is CASSLGGTSDTQYF. The complete variable domain, with remaining parts taken from reference TRBV18 and TRBJ2-3, reads NAGVMQNPRHLVRRRGQEARLRCSPMKGHSHVYWYRQLPEEGLKFMVYLQKENIIDESGMPKERFSAEFPKEGPSILRIQQVVRGDSAAYFCASSLGGTSDTQYFGPGTRLTVL.